This T cell receptor beta chain is from a study of spatial heterogeneity in lung cancer. The table lists this clonotype with many counts. Time point in this sample: sample taken at primary tumor resection. One entry per CDR3 protein, called by TCRdb with MiXCR from the 5' RACE reads. The table records more than 45,000 distinct CDR3 sequences, 5.3% of them present only once. The CDR3 spans 16 residues. V trimming: 4 bases; J trimming: 4 bases; junction bases outside the gene matches: 7. Germline V CDR1 and CDR2: LNHDA, SQIVND (reference sequence). The sequence derives from a male donor with early-stage non-small cell lung cancer. The chain has TRBV19 and TRBJ2-1; TRBD2 aligns across 10 bases. Sequences were derived from PBMCs, sampled at surgery. CDR3 loop: CASSSLAGDSYNEQFF. DNA of the CDR3: TGTGCCAGTAGTAGCCTAGCGGGAGACTCTTACAATGAGCAGTTCTTC. Together with reference TRBV19 and TRBJ2-1, the CDR3 gives the full variable domain: DGGITQSPKYLFRKEGQNVTLSCEQNLNHDAMYWYRQDPGQGLRLIYYSQIVNDFQKGDIAEGYSVSREKKESFPLTVTSAQKNPTAFYLCASSSLAGDSYNEQFFGPGTRLTVL.